The T cell receptor (beta chain) under discussion was sequenced for a study of CD8+ T cells in alopecia areata (dated by TCRdb to the late 2010s). In the study overall: Treated patients were enrolled in an open-label pilot trial of oral tofacitinib, 5 to 10 mg twice daily, for moderate-to-severe alopecia areata. In humans, TCRbeta sequencing was performed on scalp tissue and on sorted CD4+ and CD8+ peripheral blood T cells from healthy controls and from patients with patchy or totalis/universalis alopecia areata. RNA came from the PAXgene miRNA kit for fixed scalp, the miRNeasy kit for PBMCs, and the RNeasy kit for mouse skin. Clonality in the scalp was compared among normal scalp (n=4), patchy alopecia areata scalp (n=8), and alopecia totalis/universalis scalp (n=8). Patients received tofacitinib for 6 to 18 months and were then followed off drug for 6 months to check for delayed response and recurrence. High-throughput TCRbeta sequencing was used to examine T cell clonal expansion in alopecia areata in both the C3H/HeJ mouse model and human patients. immunoSEQ multiplex PCR using 35 Vbeta forward primers and 13 Jbeta reverse primers was used to amplify TCRbeta CDR3 regions. Biopsies were taken from tofacitinib-treated patients at baseline and again at 4 and 24 weeks into treatment, and several of those patients also had a later scalp biopsy. In treated patients, disease severity was measured using the SALT score, which gives the percentage of scalp surface area affected.

V loses 4 bases, J loses 0 bases, and the germline ends lie 15 bases apart. The CDR3 has 15 amino acids, counting the end cysteine and phenylalanine. Of all the DNA, just the CDR3 is kept, 45 bases in frame from base 1. CDR1 and CDR2, looked up from the germline V gene (reference sequence), are GTSNPN and SVGIG. To prepare the library, the immunoSEQ multiplex PCR assay was applied. RNA was extracted from all samples and reverse transcribed into cDNA, which served as template for TCR sequencing. First-strand cDNA was synthesized using SuperScript III with a 2:1 mix of oligo-dT and random hexamers. A synthetic immune receptor repertoire was used to assess amplification bias, and residual bias was removed computationally. The paper's data handling went like this. Raw reads were preprocessed to remove errors, and CDR3 was defined according to IMGT conventions as the region from the conserved cysteine to phenylalanine. Clonality was calculated as 1 minus Shannon entropy normalized by log2 of the number of productive unique TCRs. Whether each scalp clone was CD4 or CD8 was inferred by checking scalp TCRbeta sequences against the CD4 and CD8 repertoires from sorted blood. What TCRdb holds here is the immuneACCESS table cut down to in-frame rearrangements. Part of the clones is not present; checked against another copy, under half of the missing clones reflect an unresolved V gene, and the others are unexplained. From that table come the V and J calls and clone size; the DNA was used to work out D and trimming. For this sample the table gives 200,000 to 250,000 clones, of which approximately 72% were detected only once. The ten largest make up 1.2% of the sample.

The treatment or condition label for this specimen denotes: oral pan-JAK inhibitor, 5-10 mg twice daily. Lesional scalp punch biopsies and peripheral blood were obtained from alopecia areata patients. PBMCs were isolated by density centrifugation and stained for CD3, CD4 and CD8, after which CD4+ and CD8+ T cells were sorted on a FACSAria. What the authors observed across the whole study: Unlike mouse skin, which is dominated by gammadelta T cells, normal human skin has resident alphabeta T cells that are also sequenced, and this complicates analysis of the scalp TCR repertoire. During tofacitinib treatment, many expanded lesional clones remained in scalp and blood, and this persistence may partly explain relapse after treatment is stopped. Compared with normal scalp, lesional scalp, particularly in alopecia totalis/universalis, had higher clonality and more expanded CD8+ clones, which suggests antigenic drive. TCR sequences shared between patients were less clear than in mice, possibly partly because of HLA diversity in the patient population. Tofacitinib significantly lowered scalp clonality and the number of expanded CD8+ clones among the top 100 scalp clones. The treated cohort was small, with a single nonresponder, so links between baseline CD8+ expansion and response need larger studies.

This clone occurred once. Its antigen is currently not known. Base qualities are not provided; no much larger clone lies one nucleotide away. The rearranged chain carries TRBV30 and TRBJ1-1, with TRBD1 perhaps the D gene, on 5 matching bases. The specimen comprised CD4+ T cells sorted from blood, sampled at week 44, from a patient treated with tofacitinib. This TCR came from a human donor with alopecia areata. The base sequence is TGTGCCTGGACCAGGGATGGCACCTTGAACACTGAAGCTTTCTTT. This gives the protein CAWTRDGTLNTEAFF.